These T cell receptor beta chains were read from a single sample in a study of T cell repertoires in cytomegalovirus infection. TCRdb re-called the reads with MiXCR, one entry per CDR3 protein. The profile shows roughly 220,000 distinct CDR3 sequences, around 35% of them singletons. Their antigens are not known. Sample: CD8+ T cells from cultured PBMCs, taken from culture after CMV antigen stimulation. The receptors originated from a human donor in good health (CMV status not recorded). Some clones in this sample may be carry-over from other donors' samples. CDR3s leave out the opening cysteine and the closing phenylalanine or tryptophan. Each record gives: V gene, CDR3 protein.

>TRBV7-6
ASSLETPSSGAGELF
>TRBV7-8
ASTPGGGDQPQH
>TRBV10-3
AITPGTVDYGYT
>TRBV29-1
SVEGQGTPYEQY
>TRBV6-1
ASSEPRTFSGELF
>TRBV12-3/TRBV12-4
ASSSHLDNTGELF
>TRBV29-1
SVQEASGALEQF
>TRBV2
ASSEVGLAGEDNEQF
>TRBV5-1
ASSLDSSPYNEQF
>TRBV11-2
ASSPGPENEQF
>TRBV7-9
ASSVNPDEAF
>TRBV7-9
ASKGGGAPETQY
>TRBV7-2
ASSQHRGWGETQY
>TRBV27
ASSLSGRRNEKLF
>TRBV28
ASSSGQHQETQY